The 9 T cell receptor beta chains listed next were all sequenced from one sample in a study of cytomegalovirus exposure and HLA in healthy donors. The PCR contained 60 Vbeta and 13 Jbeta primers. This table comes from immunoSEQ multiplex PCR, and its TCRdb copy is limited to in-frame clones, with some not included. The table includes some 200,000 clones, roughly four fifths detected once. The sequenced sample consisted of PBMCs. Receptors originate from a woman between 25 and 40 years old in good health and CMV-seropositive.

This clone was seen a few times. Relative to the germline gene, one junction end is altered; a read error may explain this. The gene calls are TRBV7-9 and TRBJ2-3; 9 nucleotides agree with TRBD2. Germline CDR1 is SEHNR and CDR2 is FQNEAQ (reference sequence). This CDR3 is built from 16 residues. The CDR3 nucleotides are TGTTCCAGCAGCTTATTTCTAGCGGGAAACACAGATACGCAGTATTTT. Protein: CSSSLFLAGNTDTQYF.

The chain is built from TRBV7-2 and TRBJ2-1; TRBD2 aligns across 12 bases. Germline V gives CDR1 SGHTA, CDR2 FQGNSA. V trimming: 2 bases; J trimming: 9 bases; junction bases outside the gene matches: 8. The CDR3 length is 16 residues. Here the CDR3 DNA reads TGTGCCAGCAGCTTATCGACAAAGGGACTAGCGGGTGAGCAGTTCTTC. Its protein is CASSLSTKGLAGEQFF.

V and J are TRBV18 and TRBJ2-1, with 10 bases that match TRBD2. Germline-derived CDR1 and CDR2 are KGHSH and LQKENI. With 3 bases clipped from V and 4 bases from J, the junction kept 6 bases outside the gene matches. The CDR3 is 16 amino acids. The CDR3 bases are TGTGCCAGCTCACCTATTAGCGGGGGGATTTACAATGAGCAGTTCTTC. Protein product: CASSPISGGIYNEQFF. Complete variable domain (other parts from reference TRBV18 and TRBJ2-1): NAGVMQNPRHLVRRRGQEARLRCSPMKGHSHVYWYRQLPEEGLKFMVYLQKENIIDESGMPKERFSAEFPKEGPSILRIQQVVRGDSAAYFCASSPISGGIYNEQFFGPGTRLTVL.

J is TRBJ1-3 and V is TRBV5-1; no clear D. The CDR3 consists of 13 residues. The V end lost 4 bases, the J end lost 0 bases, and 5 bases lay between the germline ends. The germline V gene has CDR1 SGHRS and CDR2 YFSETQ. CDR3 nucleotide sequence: TGCGCCAGCAGCCCCGGCTCTGGAAACACCATATATTTT. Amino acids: CASSPGSGNTIYF.

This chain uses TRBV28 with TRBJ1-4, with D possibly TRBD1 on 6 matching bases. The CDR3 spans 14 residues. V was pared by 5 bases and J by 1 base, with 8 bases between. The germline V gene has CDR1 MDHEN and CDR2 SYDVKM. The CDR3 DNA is TGTGCCAGCAGTGTAGGGGGAACTAATGAAAAACTGTTTTTT. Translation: CASSVGGTNEKLFF. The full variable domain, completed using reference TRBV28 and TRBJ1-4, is DVKVTQSSRYLVKRTGEKVFLECVQDMDHENMFWYRQDPGLGLRLIYFSYDVKMKEKGDIPEGYSVSREKKERFSLILESASTNQTSMYLCASSVGGTNEKLFFGSGTQLSVL.

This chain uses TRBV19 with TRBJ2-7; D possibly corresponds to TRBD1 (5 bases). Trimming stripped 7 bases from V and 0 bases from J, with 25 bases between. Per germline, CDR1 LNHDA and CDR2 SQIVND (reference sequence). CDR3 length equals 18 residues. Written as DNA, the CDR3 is TGTGCCAGTACTCCTCCCCCACACGTAGGGGATCACTCCTACGAGCAGTACTTC. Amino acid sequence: CASTPPPHVGDHSYEQYF.

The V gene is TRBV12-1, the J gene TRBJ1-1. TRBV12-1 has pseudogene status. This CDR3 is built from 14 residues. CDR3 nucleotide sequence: TGTGCCAGCATGACGGCACCGGAGGACACTGAAGCTTTCTTT. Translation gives CASMTAPEDTEAFF.

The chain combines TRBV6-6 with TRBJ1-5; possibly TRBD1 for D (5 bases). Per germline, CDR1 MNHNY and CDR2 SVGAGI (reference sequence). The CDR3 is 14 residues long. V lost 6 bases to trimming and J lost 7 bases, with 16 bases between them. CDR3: CASSDNRPSQPQHF. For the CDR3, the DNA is TGTGCCAGCAGCGACAACAGGCCCTCCCAGCCCCAGCATTTT.

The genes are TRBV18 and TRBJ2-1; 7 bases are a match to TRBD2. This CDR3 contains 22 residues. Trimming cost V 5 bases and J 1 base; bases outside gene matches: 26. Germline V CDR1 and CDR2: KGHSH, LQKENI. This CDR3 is CASSRWGTRGSGLGGSYNEQFF. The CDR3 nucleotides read TGTGCCAGCTCAAGGTGGGGGACGCGGGGGAGCGGACTCGGTGGGTCCTACAATGAGCAGTTCTTC.